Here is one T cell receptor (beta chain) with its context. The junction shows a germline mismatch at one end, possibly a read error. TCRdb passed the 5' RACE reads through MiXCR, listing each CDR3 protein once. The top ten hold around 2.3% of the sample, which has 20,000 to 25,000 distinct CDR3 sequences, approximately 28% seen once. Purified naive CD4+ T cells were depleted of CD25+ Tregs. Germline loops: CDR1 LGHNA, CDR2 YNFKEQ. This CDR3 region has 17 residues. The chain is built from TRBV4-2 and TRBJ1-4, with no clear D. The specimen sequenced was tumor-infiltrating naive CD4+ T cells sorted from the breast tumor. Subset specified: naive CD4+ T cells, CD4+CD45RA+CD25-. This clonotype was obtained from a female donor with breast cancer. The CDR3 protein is CASSHVLLPKGNEKLFF. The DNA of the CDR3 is TGTGCCAGCAGCCATGTTCTCCTCCCGAAGGGAAATGAAAAACTGTTTTTC.